Listed here are 15 T cell receptor beta chains from one sample, sequenced in a study of blood T cell repertoires in COVID-19. Sequenced by immunoSEQ multiplex PCR; TCRdb stores in-frame clones only, minus some. The sample includes some 80,000 clones, roughly 78% of them seen just once. The sequencing input was peripheral blood. The receptors originated from a woman of 80 years or more with active or convalescent COVID-19.

This chain links TRBV18 with TRBJ2-3; 8 positions match TRBD2. CDR1 and CDR2 (germline): KGHSH, LQKENI. V lost 3 bases, J lost 2 bases, and 7 bases stayed unmatched. The CDR3 is 16 residues long. The DNA of the CDR3 is TGTGCCAGCTCACCTACACTAGCGGACCTCACAGATACGCAGTATTTT. Encoded protein: CASSPTLADLTDTQYF.

V is TRBV29-1 and J is TRBJ1-4; D remains ambiguous. The length of the CDR3 is 16 residues. Germline V gene lookup returns CDR1 SQVTM and CDR2 ANQGSEA. V lost 6 bases, J lost 0 bases, and 17 bases lay in between. The CDR3: CSVSRLGSATNEKLFF. The CDR3 region has the DNA TGCAGCGTCTCCAGGTTGGGGAGTGCAACTAATGAAAAACTGTTTTTT.

This clone was seen only once. The chain employs TRBV29-1 and TRBJ2-2; D possibly corresponds to TRBD2 (6 bases). This CDR3 is built from 14 residues. Trimming removed 7 bases at V and 0 bases at J, with 12 bases between. The germline V gene encodes CDR1 SQVTM and CDR2 ANQGSEA. Here the CDR3 DNA reads TGCAGCGGCGGTGGGGGGACGAACACCGGGGAGCTGTTTTTT. Encoded protein: CSGGGGTNTGELFF.

This clone showed up just once. This chain links TRBV24-1 with TRBJ2-1; a weak D match, TRBD1 (5 bases). CDR3 size: 13 residues. V was shortened by 1 base and J by 9 bases, with 9 bases between the two germline ends. Germline values: CDR1 KGHDR, CDR2 SFDVKD. CDR3 coding DNA: TGTGCCACCAGTGATTTTAGCAGGGCTGAGCAGTTCTTC. Translation gives CATSDFSRAEQFF.

This clone was found once. The chain recombines TRBV19 with TRBJ2-1; 8 bases map to TRBD2. CDR1 and CDR2 from the germline V gene are LNHDA and SQIVND (reference sequence). Trimming removed 3 bases from V and 7 bases from J; junction bases left unmatched: 11. The CDR3 contains 16 residues. The CDR3 protein is CASSIISGGGMNEQFF. CDR3 nucleotide sequence: TGTGCCAGTAGTATCATTTCGGGCGGGGGGATGAATGAGCAGTTCTTC.

This rearrangement joins TRBV27 to TRBJ2-2, with D perhaps TRBD1 (5 bases). Trimming took 3 bases from V and 4 from J, leaving 12 bases between them. CDR1 and CDR2 from the germline V gene are MNHEY and SMNVEV (reference sequence). The CDR3 consists of 15 residues. The DNA for the CDR3 is TGTGCCAGCAGTTTTGGCAGGGTCGGCACCGGGGAGCTGTTTTTT. It encodes CASSFGRVGTGELFF.

This clone has just one count. The V gene is TRBV7-3, the J gene TRBJ2-2, with TRBD2 matching over 14 bases. This CDR3 spans 18 amino acids. Germline values: CDR1 SGHTA, CDR2 FQGTGA. With V trimmed by 5 bases and J by 5 bases, 10 bases remained unmatched. In DNA form, the CDR3 reads TGTGCCAGCAGCGACCCCGGGACTAGCGGGAGAGGGACCGGGGAGCTGTTTTTT. Protein sequence: CASSDPGTSGRGTGELFF.

V gene TRBV5-5 combines with J gene TRBJ2-2, with 8 bases that match TRBD1. The CDR3 covers 16 residues. V dropped 4 bases and J dropped 4; count of bases not matched to a gene: 9. Germline V gives CDR1 SGHKS, CDR2 YYEKEE (reference sequence). The CDR3: CASSPRQGTGTGELFF. For the CDR3, the DNA is TGTGCCAGCAGCCCTCGACAGGGGACGGGCACCGGGGAGCTGTTTTTT. The complete variable domain, with remaining parts taken from reference TRBV5-5 and TRBJ2-2, reads DAGVTQSPTHLIKTRGQQVTLRCSPISGHKSVSWYQQVLGQGPQFIFQYYEKEERGRGNFPDRFSARQFPNYSSELNVNALLLGDSALYLCASSPRQGTGTGELFFGEGSRLTVL.

This rearrangement joins TRBV28 to TRBJ2-7; tentatively, D is TRBD1 (7 bases). Looked up from germline, CDR1 is MDHEN and CDR2 is SYDVKM. This CDR3 region has 20 residues. The V gene lost 6 bases and the J gene lost 1 base, with 31 bases spanning the gap. The DNA for the CDR3 is TGTGCCAGCAGCCGTCCGAGGACAGGAGGCTTAATAGCGGATTCCTACGAGCAGTACTTC. Translation gives CASSRPRTGGLIADSYEQYF. Looking up the rest from reference TRBV28 and TRBJ2-7 gives the full variable domain: DVKVTQSSRYLVKRTGEKVFLECVQDMDHENMFWYRQDPGLGLRLIYFSYDVKMKEKGDIPEGYSVSREKKERFSLILESASTNQTSMYLCASSRPRTGGLIADSYEQYFGPGTRLTVT.

This clone was recorded a few times. The chain couples TRBV18 to TRBJ2-3; D uncertain. Germline assignment: CDR1 KGHSH and CDR2 LQKENI. Trimming cost V 8 bases and J 3 bases, with 15 bases left between them. The CDR3 is 14 residues long. As DNA, the CDR3 is TGTGCCAGCCACAGTAAACTCATGACAGATACGCAGTATTTT. It yields the protein CASHSKLMTDTQYF.

J is TRBJ1-5 and V is TRBV5-1; no firm D call. Germline CDR1 reads SGHRS; CDR2 reads YFSETQ. Trimming took off 0 bases at V and 3 bases at J, with 4 bases between the two ends. The length of the CDR3 is 13 residues. CDR3 amino acids: CASSLDNNQPQHF. The CDR3, as DNA: TGCGCCAGCAGCTTGGACAACAATCAGCCCCAGCATTTT. Filled out from reference TRBV5-1 and TRBJ1-5, the complete variable domain reads KAGVTQTPRYLIKTRGQQVTLSCSPISGHRSVSWYQQTPGQGLQFLFEYFSETQRNKGNFPGRFSGRQFSNSRSEMNVSTLELGDSALYLCASSLDNNQPQHFGDGTRLSIL.

The genes are TRBV13 and TRBJ1-2; D might be TRBD1 (5 bases). V gave up 5 bases and J gave up 4 bases, with 11 bases separating them. This CDR3 comprises 13 residues. The germline CDR1 and CDR2 sequences are PRHDT and FYEKMQ (reference sequence). The CDR3 region is CASSKRTGYGYTF. CDR3 DNA: TGTGCCAGCAGCAAGCGCACAGGCTATGGCTACACCTTC.

The rearrangement links TRBV2 to TRBJ1-1; a possible D gene is TRBD1 (5 bases). CDR1 SNHLY and CDR2 FYNNEI come from the germline V gene. Trimming stripped 6 bases from V and 5 bases from J, with 10 bases between. The CDR3 extends over 12 amino acids. Here the CDR3 DNA reads TGTGCCAGCAGGCGCGGGGGTACTGAAGCTTTCTTT. Protein sequence: CASRRGGTEAFF.

This clone was found once. This chain connects TRBV7-2 to TRBJ2-1; possible D gene TRBD1, 5 bases. The germline V and J ends were trimmed by 2 bases and 5 bases, with 10 bases remaining between them. This CDR3 comprises 14 residues. Germline V lookup: CDR1 SGHTA, CDR2 FQGNSA. CDR3 DNA: TGTGCCAGCAGCTTACATCAAGGGGACAATGAGCAGTTCTTC. This translates into CASSLHQGDNEQFF.

V gene TRBV18 combines with J gene TRBJ2-1, with D perhaps TRBD2 (7 bases). V lost 6 bases to trimming and J lost 6 bases, with 15 bases between them. Per the germline V gene, CDR1 is KGHSH and CDR2 is LQKENI. The CDR3 runs 14 residues. The CDR3 loop reads CASSTRGAGNEQFF. The CDR3 DNA reads as TGTGCCAGCTCGACCCGGGGGGCAGGCAATGAGCAGTTCTTC.